This is a list of T cell receptor beta chains from one sample in a study of patients and donors after allogeneic stem cell transplantation. TCRdb re-derived calls from the RT-PCR reads in MiXCR, one entry per CDR3 protein. The sample shows roughly 880,000 distinct CDR3 sequences, roughly 17% of them seen only once. Specimen: blood, either unsorted or a sorted T cell fraction (not recorded which). These receptors were collected from a human donor who was either an allogeneic HSCT recipient or a stem cell or donor lymphocyte infusion donor (not recorded which). It is not recorded whose cells these are; they may come from a transplant donor. The CDR3 runs from the conserved cysteine through the conserved F or W. The D gene is left open where the match is weak. Size tells how often a clone was seen (once, few, many) or the class of an expanded clone, and some rows leave it out.

v_call,d_call,j_call,clone_size,cdr3_length,cdr3_nt,cdr3_aa
TRBV12-3/TRBV12-4,TRBD2,TRBJ2-1,NA,16,TGTGCCAGCAGTGGACAAACTAGCGGGAGGGCCCATGAGCAGTTCTTC,CASSGQTSGRAHEQFF
TRBV2,TRBD1,TRBJ1-2,few,15,TGTGCCAGCAGAGGTATAACAGGGGGAGGGGACGGCTACACCTTC,CASRGITGGGDGYTF
TRBV20-1,NA,TRBJ1-1,few,13,TGCAGTGCTAGCAAAGCAGGGAGTGGGGACGCTTTCTTT,CSASKAGSGDAFF
TRBV7-6,NA,TRBJ2-5,few,15,TGTGCCAGCAGCATCCGGGACGAGCCTCGAGAGACCCAGTACTTC,CASSIRDEPRETQYF
TRBV5-1,TRBD1,TRBJ1-5,NA,16,TGCGCCAGCAGCGTGTGGACAGGGGGCTTGGATCAGCCCCAGCATTTT,CASSVWTGGLDQPQHF
TRBV7-2,TRBD2,TRBJ2-7,NA,16,TGTGCCAGCAGCTTTGGAAGCGGGGCATCGTACTACGAGCAGTACTTC,CASSFGSGASYYEQYF
TRBV24-1,TRBD1,TRBJ2-2,many,13,TGTGCCACCAGGGACAGGAGGACCGGGGAGCTGTTTTTT,CATRDRRTGELFF
TRBV7-8,NA,TRBJ1-1,few,15,TGTGCCAGCAGCTTAGATGGTATCGGGCACACTGAAGCTTTCTTT,CASSLDGIGHTEAFF
TRBV6-4,TRBD1,TRBJ1-4,few,15,TGTGCCAGCAGTCCCCGGGGGGACAGGGGTGAAAAACTGTTTTTT,CASSPRGDRGEKLFF
TRBV27,NA,TRBJ2-7,NA,13,TGTGCCAGCAGATTCCAGTTCTCCTACGAGCAGTACTTC,CASRFQFSYEQYF
TRBV9,NA,TRBJ1-5,few,15,TGTGCCAGCAGCGCGGGACCGGCAAGCAATCAGCCCCAGCATTTT,CASSAGPASNQPQHF
TRBV11-2,TRBD2,TRBJ2-3,NA,17,TGTGCCAGCAGCGCGGGACTAGCGGTAACTAGCACAGATACGCAGTATTTT,CASSAGLAVTSTDTQYF
TRBV19,NA,TRBJ2-3,NA,14,TGTGCCAGTAGTATCGGGCAACTGCAGGATACGCAGTATTTT,CASSIGQLQDTQYF
TRBV7-2,TRBD1,TRBJ2-7,NA,16,TGTGCCAGCAGACGCATGCCGGGACAGGGATCCTACGAGCAGTACTTC,CASRRMPGQGSYEQYF
TRBV15,NA,TRBJ1-4,NA,16,TGTGCCACCAGCAGAGATTTCCCCAAGAGGGATGAAAAACTGTTTTTT,CATSRDFPKRDEKLFF
TRBV27,NA,TRBJ1-1,few,14,TGTGCCAGCAGGAACGCAGGGGTTAGCACTGAAGCTTTCTTT,CASRNAGVSTEAFF
TRBV11-1,NA,TRBJ2-3,few,18,TGTGCCAGCAGCTTAAGGGCAGGGTTGTCCCCCGTTGCAGATACGCAGTATTTT,CASSLRAGLSPVADTQYF
TRBV12-3/TRBV12-4,NA,TRBJ2-7,many,12,TGTGCCAGCAGTTTGTCTGTCTACGAGCAGTACTTC,CASSLSVYEQYF
TRBV6-1,NA,TRBJ1-5,NA,17,TGTGCCAGCAGTACCCCGGGTAGGGGATATAGCAATCAGCCCCAGCATTTT,CASSTPGRGYSNQPQHF
TRBV27,TRBD1,TRBJ2-7,NA,14,TGTGCCAGCAGCCGGGGACAGGGCATCTACGAGCAGTACTTC,CASSRGQGIYEQYF
TRBV30,TRBD2,TRBJ2-1,few,15,TGTGCCTGGAGTGTACCCAGCGGGGGATCTAATGAGCAGTTCTTC,CAWSVPSGGSNEQFF
TRBV29-1,NA,TRBJ2-4,NA,12,TGCAGCGGGGGTCACTGGGGAAACATTCAGTACTTC,CSGGHWGNIQYF
TRBV29-1,NA,TRBJ2-4,few,14,TGCAGCGTTGTAGGGGTTTGGGACAAAAACATTCAGTACTTC,CSVVGVWDKNIQYF
TRBV2,NA,TRBJ1-4,NA,15,TGTGCCAGCGGACCTCCGGGGAGTGAGAATGAAAAACTGTTTTTT,CASGPPGSENEKLFF
TRBV12-3/TRBV12-4,NA,TRBJ1-5,many,14,TGTGCCAGCAGTTTGCGAGACGGCAATCAGCCCCAGCATTTT,CASSLRDGNQPQHF
TRBV15,NA,TRBJ1-2,NA,15,TGTGCCACCAGCAGAGATCAGGGGTCCACCTATGGCTACACCTTC,CATSRDQGSTYGYTF
TRBV4-1,TRBD1,TRBJ1-2,NA,15,TGCGCCAGCAGCCAAGTCAGAGACAGGGTAAATGGCTACACCTTC,CASSQVRDRVNGYTF
TRBV29-1,NA,TRBJ2-3,many,14,TGCAGCGTTCCAGGGGAGTTCGTGGGGGATACGCAGTATTTT,CSVPGEFVGDTQYF
TRBV6-5,TRBD1,TRBJ1-1,NA,13,TGTGCCAGCAGTTACTCAGAGGACAGGGGAGCTTTCTTT,CASSYSEDRGAFF
TRBV12-3/TRBV12-4,NA,TRBJ2-2,NA,15,TGTGCCAGCAGTTTAGCTCATAGGAACACCGGGGAGCTGTTTTTT,CASSLAHRNTGELFF
TRBV6-2/TRBV6-3,NA,TRBJ2-7,few,14,TGTGCCAGCAGTCCCCTTGGCAGGGGCCACGAGCAGTACTTC,CASSPLGRGHEQYF
TRBV24-1,NA,TRBJ1-1,few,13,TGTGCCACCGAACAGGGATTCCCCACTGAAGCTTTCTTT,CATEQGFPTEAFF
TRBV7-2,NA,TRBJ2-5,NA,15,TGTGCCAGCAGCTTAGATACTTGGTTTACGGAGACCCAGTACTTC,CASSLDTWFTETQYF
TRBV12-3/TRBV12-4,NA,TRBJ1-2,few,14,TGTGCCAGCAGTCTTACCTGGGACGGCTATGGCTACACCTTC,CASSLTWDGYGYTF
TRBV10-3,NA,TRBJ2-1,few,13,TGTGCCATCGCAGGGCGAGGTGAGAATGAGCAGTTCTTC,CAIAGRGENEQFF
TRBV29-1,TRBD1,TRBJ2-1,NA,13,TGCAGCGCCGAGGGGGACAGGGGTAATGAGCAGTTCTTC,CSAEGDRGNEQFF
TRBV24-1,NA,TRBJ2-5,many,15,TGTGCCACCAGTGACCCTCTGGGGACCCAAGAGACCCAGTACTTC,CATSDPLGTQETQYF
TRBV4-1,NA,TRBJ2-3,NA,14,TGCGCCAGCCAACCCGTACGGGGGACAGATACGCAGTATTTT,CASQPVRGTDTQYF
TRBV5-1,TRBD1,TRBJ2-2,many,14,TGCGCCAGCAGCCCAACAGGGGTAACCGGGGAGCTGTTTTTT,CASSPTGVTGELFF
TRBV7-6,TRBD2,TRBJ2-3,NA,15,TGTGCCAGCAGCTTAGAAGCTAGCGGTGCGGATACGCAGTATTTT,CASSLEASGADTQYF
TRBV12-3/TRBV12-4,TRBD1,TRBJ1-1,few,15,TGTGCCAGCAGTTTAGAGGGACAGTGGCGCCCTGAAGCTTTCTTT,CASSLEGQWRPEAFF
TRBV5-6,TRBD1,TRBJ1-4,few,16,TGTGCCAGCAGGCCGGGACAGGGGGCAACTAATGAAAAACTGTTTTTT,CASRPGQGATNEKLFF
TRBV5-1,NA,TRBJ2-2,many,14,TGTGCCAGCAGCCTGGTCTCTAACACCGGGGAGCTGTTTTTT,CASSLVSNTGELFF
TRBV7-9,NA,TRBJ1-3,few,12,TGTGCCAGCAGCACAAAGGGAAACACCATATATTTT,CASSTKGNTIYF
TRBV25-1,TRBD2,TRBJ2-3,many,15,TGTGCCAGCAGTGATCCCGGACTAGCAGGTGATACGCAGTATTTT,CASSDPGLAGDTQYF
TRBV2,TRBD1,TRBJ1-1,few,15,TGTGCCAGCAGCCCAAAGGGACAGAGGAACACTGAAGCTTTCTTT,CASSPKGQRNTEAFF
TRBV20-1,NA,TRBJ2-2,NA,15,TGCAGTGCTAGTCTTGCCGGTTCGGTGTCCGGGGAGCTGTTTTTT,CSASLAGSVSGELFF
TRBV12-3/TRBV12-4,NA,TRBJ2-2,many,14,TGTGCCAGCAGTCCGAGATTAAAGACGGAGGAGCTGTTTTTT,CASSPRLKTEELFF
TRBV12-3/TRBV12-4,NA,TRBJ1-2,many,13,TGTGCCAGCAGTTCGGACAACAACTATGGCTACACCTTC,CASSSDNNYGYTF
TRBV10-3,NA,TRBJ2-1,NA,13,TGTGCCATCAGTGACCAAACTAACCTCGAGCAGTTCTTC,CAISDQTNLEQFF
TRBV10-3,TRBD1,TRBJ2-2,few,15,TGTGCCATCAAGCTACAGGGGCGTAGCACCGGGGAGCTGTTTTTT,CAIKLQGRSTGELFF
TRBV4-3,NA,TRBJ2-2,NA,14,TGCGCCAGCAGCCAAGATTGGTACACCGGGGAGCTGTTTTTT,CASSQDWYTGELFF
TRBV5-5,NA,TRBJ2-7,NA,12,TGTGCCAGCAGCTTGGCCAACGGGGAGCAGTACTTC,CASSLANGEQYF
TRBV12-3/TRBV12-4,TRBD1,TRBJ2-1,few,16,TGTGCCAGCAGTCCCATCGACAGGGTCGGTGACAATGAGCAGTTCTTC,CASSPIDRVGDNEQFF
TRBV5-1,NA,TRBJ1-1,few,14,TGCGCCAGCAGTGATCAGGGAATGAACACTGAAGCTTTCTTT,CASSDQGMNTEAFF
TRBV30,TRBD1,TRBJ2-7,NA,12,TGTGCCTGGAGGGTCACAGGGGGCGAGCAGTACTTC,CAWRVTGGEQYF